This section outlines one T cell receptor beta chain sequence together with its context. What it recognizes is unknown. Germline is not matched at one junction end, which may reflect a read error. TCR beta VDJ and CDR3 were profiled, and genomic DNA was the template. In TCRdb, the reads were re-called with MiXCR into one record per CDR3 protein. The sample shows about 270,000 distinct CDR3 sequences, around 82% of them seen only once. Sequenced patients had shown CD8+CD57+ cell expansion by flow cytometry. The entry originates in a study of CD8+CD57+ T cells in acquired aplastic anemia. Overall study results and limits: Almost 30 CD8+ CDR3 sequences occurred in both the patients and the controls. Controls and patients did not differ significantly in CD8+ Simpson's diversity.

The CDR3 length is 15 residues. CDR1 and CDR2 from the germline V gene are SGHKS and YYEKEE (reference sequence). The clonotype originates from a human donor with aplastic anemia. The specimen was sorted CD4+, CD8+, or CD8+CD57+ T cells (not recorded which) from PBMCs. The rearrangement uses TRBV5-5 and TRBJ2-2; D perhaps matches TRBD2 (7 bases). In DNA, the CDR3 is TGTGCCAGCAGCCCGGGGACCCGGGGGACCGGGGGGCTGTCTTTT. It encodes CASSPGTRGTGGLSF.